The entry below gives a single T cell receptor (beta chain) sequence along with its context. In the original workflow: Estimated nucleated cell counts came from reference gene primer amplification. Sequencing was performed with immunoSEQ multiplex PCR; in TCRdb, only in-frame clones are kept and a portion is missing. V and J calls and clone size are given by that table; D and trimming were obtained from the DNA. Among about 140,000 clones listed, around 84% were seen once. This sample is part of a study of blood T cell repertoires in COVID-19. Whole-study context: The study drew acute and convalescent COVID-19 samples from the United States, Italy and Spain. T cells, B-cell-depleted T cells, or PBMCs supplied cDNA or gDNA.

V was pared by 0 bases and J by 6 bases, with 12 bases between. CDR3 size: 15 residues. Germline V gene lookup returns CDR1 KGHSH and CDR2 LQKENI. Input material: peripheral blood. The receptor comes from a woman aged 55-69 years with acute or convalescent COVID-19. This rearrangement joins TRBV18 to TRBJ2-1, with D perhaps matching TRBD1 (7 bases). The CDR3 loop reads CASSPPNQGGNEQFF. Here the CDR3 DNA reads TGTGCCAGCTCACCACCTAACCAGGGGGGCAATGAGCAGTTCTTC.